Sequencing of this T cell receptor (beta chain) was carried out in a study of blood T cell repertoires in COVID-19. At the level of the study: PBMCs, B-cell-depleted T cells, or T cells were the source of the cDNA or gDNA that made up the material.

The germline gives CDR1 LGHDT, CDR2 YNNKEL (reference sequence). The CDR3 extends over 15 amino acids. V dropped 0 bases and J dropped 1 base, with 9 bases sitting between them. Methods used by the authors: Reference gene primer amplification gave estimated nucleated cell counts. Sequencing was performed with immunoSEQ multiplex PCR; in TCRdb, only in-frame clones are kept and a portion is missing. That table supplies the V and J calls and clone size; D and trimming were determined from the DNA. The sample lists some 160,000 clones; under 85% were seen once. Sample: peripheral blood. The TCR comes from a man in his fifties with active or convalescent COVID-19. This chain uses TRBV3-1 (or the pseudogene TRBV3-2) with TRBJ1-1; no definite D call. DNA for the CDR3: TGTGCCAGCAGCCAAGAGAAAAGGAGGAACACTGAAGCTTTCTTT. This gives the protein CASSQEKRRNTEAFF.